The clone carrying this T cell receptor (beta chain) occurred many times. Its antigen is currently unknown. The same CDR3 also results from other DNA sequences found in this sample. The data are from a study of metastatic and nonmetastatic thyroid tumors. On the study more broadly: Patients with malignant and benign thyroid disease provided blood and tumor or nodule tissue, whose repertoires were compared. General study points: In both blood and tumor samples, TCR beta diversity was reported significantly higher for malignant than benign nodules.

The CDR3 extends over 14 amino acids. From germline, CDR1 is KGHSH and CDR2 LQKENI. The V and J ends lost 1 base and 3 bases respectively, with 8 bases between them. Source study methods: For papillary thyroid cancer, a distant-metastasis classifier was constructed from CDR3 differences observed across clinicopathological groups. TCRdb reanalyzed the PCR reads with MiXCR. TCRdb, rather than the study authors, made the V and J calls. In the table there are 49,000 or so clones, more than 20% of which are singletons. None of the patients had undergone any treatment ahead of thyroid surgery. The V gene is TRBV18, the J gene TRBJ2-3; D gene ambiguous. The specimen was blood. This TCR was recovered from a male donor with papillary thyroid cancer or a benign thyroid nodule (not recorded which). Some clones in this sample may be carry-over from other donors' samples. For the CDR3, the DNA is TGTGCCAGCTCACCACGTTCCCGAACAGATACGCAGTATTTT. This translates into CASSPRSRTDTQYF. The full variable domain, in which reference TRBV18 and TRBJ2-3 provide the parts outside the CDR3, is NAGVMQNPRHLVRRRGQEARLRCSPMKGHSHVYWYRQLPEEGLKFMVYLQKENIIDESGMPKERFSAEFPKEGPSILRIQQVVRGDSAAYFCASSPRSRTDTQYFGPGTRLTVL.